Given below is one T cell receptor beta chain in context. The germline gives CDR1 LNHDA, CDR2 SQIVND (reference sequence). The V and J ends lost 7 bases and 6 bases, in that order; junction bases with no gene match: 6. CDR3 length: 13 amino acids. This sample was taken from a study of blood T cell repertoires in COVID-19. Study as a whole: The United States, Italy and Spain were the sources of the acute and convalescent COVID-19 samples. In each case, the material was cDNA or gDNA derived from T cells, B-cell-depleted T cells, or PBMCs.

Authors' data handling: Amplification with reference gene primers provided the estimates of nucleated cell counts. Sequenced by immunoSEQ multiplex PCR; TCRdb stores in-frame clones only, minus some. V and J calls and clone size are copied from that table; D and trimming were computed from the DNA. The sample lists 310,000 or so clones; roughly nine tenths were seen once. This TCR was recovered from a man aged 18-30 years who had recovered from COVID-19. The chain recombines TRBV19 with TRBJ1-3; 7 bases are a match to TRBD1. Sequenced input: peripheral blood. As DNA, the CDR3 is TGTGCCAGTACCTTACAGGGGAAAAACACCATATATTTT. It is translated as CASTLQGKNTIYF.